This is a list of T cell receptor beta chains from one sample in a study of blood T cells in healthy people across ages. TCRdb re-called the 5' RACE reads through MiXCR, storing one row per CDR3 protein. The data contain over 500,000 distinct CDR3 sequences, roughly half of them singletons. The sample comprised blood. The receptors shown here come from a woman older than 75 in good health. The CDR3 runs from the conserved cysteine through the conserved F or W.

V gene | CDR3 protein
TRBV3-1 | CASSQGQGGGEQYF
TRBV25-1 | CASSNWDSYYEQYF
TRBV10-3 | CAISDGQGRSYEQYF
TRBV6-6 | CASSLMGRDTGELFF
TRBV20-1 | CSAAGRGRLETQYF
TRBV7-8 | CASSVALHYSNQPQHF
TRBV29-1 | CSGDRLDEQFF
TRBV28 | CASSSPPRGAYNEQFF
TRBV12-3/TRBV12-4 | CASSPTGRTGTEAFF
TRBV7-3 | CASSLKGRTDQETQYF
TRBV4-2 | CASSPGPQGNEQFF
TRBV5-1 | CASSSPERGDTQYF
TRBV2 | CASSPQDSYGYTF
TRBV14 | CASSQVLNTGELFF
TRBV20-1 | CSPSQGFAVETQYF
TRBV29-1 | CSVEVADRPSYEQYF
TRBV27 | CASTSGREANIQYF
TRBV20-1 | CSARDRREGETQYF
TRBV12-3/TRBV12-4 | CASSYLTGGNTEAFF
TRBV3-1 | CASSQEVGTVLTDTQYF
TRBV7-2 | CASSSGRTQHNEKLFF
TRBV29-1 | CSVLRGGETQYF
TRBV12-3/TRBV12-4 | CANSFLGTTYGQYF
TRBV3-1 | CASSPSRSGNTIYF
TRBV10-3 | CAISVNENYGYTF
TRBV5-1 | CASGKGLAGGPSTDTQYF